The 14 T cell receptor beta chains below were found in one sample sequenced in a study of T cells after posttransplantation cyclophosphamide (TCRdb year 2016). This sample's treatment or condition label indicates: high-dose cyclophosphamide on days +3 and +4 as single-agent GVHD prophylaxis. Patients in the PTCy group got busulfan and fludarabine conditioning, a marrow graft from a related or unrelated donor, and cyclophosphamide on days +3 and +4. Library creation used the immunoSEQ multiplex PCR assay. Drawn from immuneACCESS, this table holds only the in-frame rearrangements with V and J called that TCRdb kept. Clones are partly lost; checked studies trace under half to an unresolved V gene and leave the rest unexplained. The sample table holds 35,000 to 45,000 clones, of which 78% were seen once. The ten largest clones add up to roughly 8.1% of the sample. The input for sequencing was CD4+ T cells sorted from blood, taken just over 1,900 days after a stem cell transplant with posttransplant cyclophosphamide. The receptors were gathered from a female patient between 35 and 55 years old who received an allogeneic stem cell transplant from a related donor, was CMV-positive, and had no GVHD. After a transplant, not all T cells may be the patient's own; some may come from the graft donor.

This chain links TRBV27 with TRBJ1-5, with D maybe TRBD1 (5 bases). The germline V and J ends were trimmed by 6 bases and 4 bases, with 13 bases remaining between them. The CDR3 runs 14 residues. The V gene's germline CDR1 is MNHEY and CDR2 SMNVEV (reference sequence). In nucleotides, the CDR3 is TGTGCCAGCAGGATGTTCCCAGGGAATCAGCCCCAGCATTTT. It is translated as CASRMFPGNQPQHF.

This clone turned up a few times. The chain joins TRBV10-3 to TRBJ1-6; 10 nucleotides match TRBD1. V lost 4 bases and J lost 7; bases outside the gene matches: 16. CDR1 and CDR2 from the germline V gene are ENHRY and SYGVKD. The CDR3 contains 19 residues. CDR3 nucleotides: TGTGCCATCAGTGCTCGGGGGGCCGGGACAGGGGCTATAAATTCACCCCTCCACTTT. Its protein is CAISARGAGTGAINSPLHF.

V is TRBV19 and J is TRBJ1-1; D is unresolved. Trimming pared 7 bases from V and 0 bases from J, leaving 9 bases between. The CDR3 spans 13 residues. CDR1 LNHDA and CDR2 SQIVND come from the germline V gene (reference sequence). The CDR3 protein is CASNPGLNTEAFF. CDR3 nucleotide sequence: TGTGCCAGTAATCCGGGTTTGAACACTGAAGCTTTCTTT.

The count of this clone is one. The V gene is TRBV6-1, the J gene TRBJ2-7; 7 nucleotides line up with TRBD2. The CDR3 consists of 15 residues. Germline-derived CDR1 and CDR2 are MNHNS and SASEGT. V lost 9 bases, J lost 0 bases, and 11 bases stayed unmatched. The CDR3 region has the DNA TGTGCCAGTTGGGGGTGGGGAGGGTTCTCCTACGAGCAGTACTTC. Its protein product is CASWGWGGFSYEQYF.

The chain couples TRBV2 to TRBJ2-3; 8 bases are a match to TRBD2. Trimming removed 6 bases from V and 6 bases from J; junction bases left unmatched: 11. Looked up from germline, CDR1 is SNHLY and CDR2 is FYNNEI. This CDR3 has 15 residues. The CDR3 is CASRTGLALADTQYF. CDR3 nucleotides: TGTGCCAGCAGAACCGGACTAGCTCTGGCGGATACGCAGTATTTT.

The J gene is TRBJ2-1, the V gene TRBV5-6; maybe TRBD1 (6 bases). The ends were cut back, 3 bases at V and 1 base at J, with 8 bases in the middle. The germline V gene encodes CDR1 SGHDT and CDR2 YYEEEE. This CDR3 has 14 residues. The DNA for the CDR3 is TGTGCCAGCAGCTCCAGGGGTTCCTACAATGAGCAGTTCTTC. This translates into CASSSRGSYNEQFF.

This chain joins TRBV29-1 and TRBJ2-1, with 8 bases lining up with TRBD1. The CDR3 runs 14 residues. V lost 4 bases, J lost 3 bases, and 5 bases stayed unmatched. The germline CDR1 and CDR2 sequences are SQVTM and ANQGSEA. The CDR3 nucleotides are TGCAGCGTTGTTACAGGGGGACTCTACAATGAGCAGTTCTTC. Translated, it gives CSVVTGGLYNEQFF.

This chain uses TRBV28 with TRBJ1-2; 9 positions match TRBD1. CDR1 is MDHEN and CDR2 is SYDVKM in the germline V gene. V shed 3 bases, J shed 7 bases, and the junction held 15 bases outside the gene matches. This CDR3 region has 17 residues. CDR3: CASSFRDRVPVGGGYTF. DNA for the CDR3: TGTGCCAGCAGTTTCCGGGACAGGGTTCCTGTTGGGGGTGGCTACACCTTC.

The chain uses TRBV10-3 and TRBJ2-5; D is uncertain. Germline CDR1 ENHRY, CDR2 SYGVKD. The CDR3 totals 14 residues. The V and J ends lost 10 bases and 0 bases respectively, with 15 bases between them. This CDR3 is CATKTGRDQETQYF. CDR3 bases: TGTGCCACGAAGACGGGTCGGGACCAAGAGACCCAGTACTTC.

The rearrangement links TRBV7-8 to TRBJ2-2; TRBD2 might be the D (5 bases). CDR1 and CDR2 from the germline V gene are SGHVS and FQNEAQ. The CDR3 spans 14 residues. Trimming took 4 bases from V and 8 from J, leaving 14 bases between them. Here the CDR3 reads CASSSDLATGELFF. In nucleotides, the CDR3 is TGTGCCAGCAGCTCCGACCTAGCTACTGGGGAGCTGTTTTTT.

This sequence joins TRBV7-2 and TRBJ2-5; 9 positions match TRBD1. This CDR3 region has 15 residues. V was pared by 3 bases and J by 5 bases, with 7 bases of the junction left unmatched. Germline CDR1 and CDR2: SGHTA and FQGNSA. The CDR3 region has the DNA TGTGCCAGCAGCTTGAACAGGGGGCTAGGGGAGACCCAGTACTTC. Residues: CASSLNRGLGETQYF.

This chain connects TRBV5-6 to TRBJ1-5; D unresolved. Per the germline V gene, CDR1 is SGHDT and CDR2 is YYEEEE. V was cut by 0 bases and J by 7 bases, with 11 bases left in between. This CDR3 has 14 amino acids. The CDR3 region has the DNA TGTGCCAGCAGCTTGGTGGGCCCCGAGCAGCCCCAGCATTTT. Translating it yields CASSLVGPEQPQHF.

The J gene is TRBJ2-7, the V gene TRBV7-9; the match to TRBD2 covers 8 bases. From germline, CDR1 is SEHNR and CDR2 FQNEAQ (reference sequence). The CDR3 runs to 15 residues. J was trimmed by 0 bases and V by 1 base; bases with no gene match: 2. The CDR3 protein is CASSLVTSGSYEQYF. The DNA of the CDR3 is TGTGCCAGCAGCTTAGTTACTAGCGGCTCCTACGAGCAGTACTTC.

CDR3 in DNA: TGCGCCAGCAGCTTGTCAGGGGGACCCTACAATGAGCAGTTCTTC. Amino acid sequence: CASSLSGGPYNEQFF. The chain has TRBV5-1 and TRBJ2-1; 7 positions match TRBD1. V was clipped by 1 base and J by 2 bases; unmatched bases: 3. Per the germline V gene, CDR1 is SGHRS and CDR2 is YFSETQ. The CDR3 length is 15 residues.